The 7 T cell receptor beta chains presented below share a single source sample, sequenced in a study of CD8 T cells in Susac syndrome. About 0.45 to 1 ug RNA was reverse transcribed with random hexamers. TCRdb used MiXCR to reprocess the immunoSEQ multiplex PCR reads, holding one entry per CDR3 protein. Among some 300,000 distinct CDR3 sequences listed, about 91% were seen once. The specimen was CD8+ T cells from PBMCs. Source of these receptors: a human donor with multiple sclerosis.

CDR3 protein: CASRSETGSGYEQYF. The CDR3 DNA follows: TGTGCCAGCAGATCCGAGACAGGGAGCGGGTACGAGCAGTACTTC. The chain has TRBV7-2 and TRBJ2-7; tentative D call: TRBD1 (7 bases). The CDR3 has 15 residues. Germline CDR1 and CDR2: SGHTA and FQGNSA. V was clipped by 6 bases and J by 4 bases, with 19 bases between them.

V usage is TRBV2 and J usage is TRBJ2-2, with D perhaps being TRBD1 or TRBD2 (6 bases each). This CDR3 comprises 14 residues. V shed 11 bases and J shed 2 bases, with 15 bases lying between them. Germline values: CDR1 SNHLY, CDR2 FYNNEI. This chain's CDR3 is CAARGEFNTGELFF. DNA of the CDR3: TGTGCCGCTAGGGGGGAGTTTAACACCGGGGAGCTGTTTTTT.

J is TRBJ1-3 and V is TRBV27; unclear D gene. The CDR3 has 15 amino acids. V lost 0 bases, J lost 0 bases, and 6 bases lay in between. Germline V gives CDR1 MNHEY, CDR2 SMNVEV (reference sequence). CDR3 sequence: CASSLSPGSGNTIYF. The CDR3 DNA reads as TGTGCCAGCAGTTTATCTCCCGGCTCTGGAAACACCATATATTTT.

The CDR3: CASSQVGLGETQYF. In nucleotides, the CDR3 is TGCGCCAGCAGCCAAGTTGGACTAGGGGAGACCCAGTACTTC. The J gene is TRBJ2-5, the V gene TRBV4-3, with TRBD2 identical over 7 bases. The V and J ends lost 1 base and 5 bases, in that order; junction bases with no gene match: 4. This CDR3 region has 14 residues. Germline assignment: CDR1 LGHNA and CDR2 YSLEER.

The V and J genes are TRBV11-2 and TRBJ2-7; D is unclear. Germline CDR1 and CDR2: SGHAT and FQNNGV. V was clipped by 5 bases and J by 7 bases, with 9 bases between them. The length of the CDR3 is 11 residues. CDR3 amino acids: CASSKAWEQYF. The CDR3 DNA is TGTGCCAGCAGCAAAGCGTGGGAGCAGTACTTC.

The chain recombines TRBV13 with TRBJ2-2; the D is unclear. V lost 5 bases to trimming and J lost 7 bases, with 8 bases between them. Germline V gene data show CDR1 as PRHDT and CDR2 as FYEKMQ (reference sequence). The CDR3 is 12 amino acids. DNA of the CDR3: TGTGCCAGCAGCGCCGGGCTCGGGGAGCTGTTTTTT. Encoded protein: CASSAGLGELFF. The full variable domain, completed using reference TRBV13 and TRBJ2-2, is AAGVIQSPRHLIKEKRETATLKCYPIPRHDTVYWYQQGPGQDPQFLISFYEKMQSDKGSIPDRFSAQQFSDYHSELNMSSLELGDSALYFCASSAGLGELFFGEGSRLTVL.

The chain uses TRBV7-9 and TRBJ2-5, with 12 bases lining up with TRBD2. This CDR3 is 16 amino acids long. J lost 3 bases, V lost 1 base, and 3 bases had no gene match. Germline values: CDR1 SEHNR, CDR2 FQNEAQ (reference sequence). This chain's CDR3 is CASSLGRTSGEETQYF. The CDR3 bases are TGTGCCAGCAGCTTAGGTCGGACTAGCGGGGAAGAGACCCAGTACTTC.